Listed below are T cell receptor beta chains from one sample, sequenced in a study of identical twins. MiXCR was run by TCRdb on the 5' RACE reads, yielding one entry per CDR3 protein. Among around 490,000 distinct CDR3 sequences listed, 12% to 15% were seen once. In addition, the sample was reused for a study of yellow fever vaccine responses in identical twins.

Sequencing was performed on CD4+ T cells sorted from blood. These receptors were taken from a woman aged 18 to 35 in good health. The CDR3 runs from the conserved cysteine through the conserved F or W. Fields, in order: CDR3 length, clone size, V gene, CDR3 protein. A row's size may be missing; if present it is once, few, many or a size class.

len: 16
abundance: many
v_gene: TRBV12-3/TRBV12-4
CDR3aa: CASILGGTRGNYGYTF

len: 15
abundance: many
v_gene: TRBV28
CDR3aa: CASSLQSPNSSPLHF

len: 15
abundance: -
v_gene: TRBV18
CDR3aa: CASSAGGSSNQPQHF

len: 14
abundance: -
v_gene: TRBV5-1
CDR3aa: CASSSDSGRGTQYF

len: 14
abundance: -
v_gene: TRBV10-3
CDR3aa: CAISESGGPYEQYF

len: 14
abundance: few
v_gene: TRBV3-1
CDR3aa: CASSQNRGREKLFF

len: 17
abundance: -
v_gene: TRBV9
CDR3aa: CASSVGGRLSSYNEQFF

len: 13
abundance: few
v_gene: TRBV9
CDR3aa: CASSVGYQETQYF

len: 14
abundance: few
v_gene: TRBV2
CDR3aa: CASSASSGMVEQFF

len: 16
abundance: few
v_gene: TRBV5-6
CDR3aa: CASSPGGAGKYNEQFF

len: 12
abundance: many
v_gene: TRBV6-6
CDR3aa: CASSDRNYGYTF

len: 14
abundance: few
v_gene: TRBV4-1
CDR3aa: CASSQDYGGEKLFF

len: 16
abundance: few
v_gene: TRBV7-2
CDR3aa: CASSLRIRGGVNEQFF

len: 13
abundance: few
v_gene: TRBV5-1
CDR3aa: CASKLDNQETQYF

len: 14
abundance: -
v_gene: TRBV20-1
CDR3aa: CSAPIREGLETQYF

len: 14
abundance: -
v_gene: TRBV3-1
CDR3aa: CASSPHGGETEAFF

len: 14
abundance: -
v_gene: TRBV7-9
CDR3aa: CASSLSISTDTQYF

len: 15
abundance: -
v_gene: TRBV10-3
CDR3aa: CAISDGGGAYNEQFF

len: 16
abundance: few
v_gene: TRBV12-3/TRBV12-4
CDR3aa: CASSRLPGEIGNEQFF

len: 14
abundance: few
v_gene: TRBV12-3/TRBV12-4
CDR3aa: CASSVDRANTEAFF

len: 18
abundance: -
v_gene: TRBV20-1
CDR3aa: CSASDTGRKWSHGNEQFF

len: 18
abundance: -
v_gene: TRBV10-2
CDR3aa: CASSVSRASGGRGDTQYF

len: 12
abundance: -
v_gene: TRBV5-6
CDR3aa: CASNFQVNEQFF

len: 16
abundance: few
v_gene: TRBV18
CDR3aa: CASSPQGLGGQETQYF

len: 16
abundance: many
v_gene: TRBV24-1
CDR3aa: CATSDPGDRTSYGYTF

len: 15
abundance: few
v_gene: TRBV20-1
CDR3aa: CSARGTSGTADTQYF

len: 13
abundance: -
v_gene: TRBV24-1
CDR3aa: CATSDFGSDEQYF

len: 15
abundance: many
v_gene: TRBV15
CDR3aa: CATSRDRTKPETQYF

len: 13
abundance: few
v_gene: TRBV20-1
CDR3aa: CSAEAGFGTEAFF

len: 15
abundance: many
v_gene: TRBV9
CDR3aa: CASSVEEGVGNEQFF

len: 14
abundance: -
v_gene: TRBV10-3
CDR3aa: CAISDWTGQETQYF

len: 16
abundance: -
v_gene: TRBV7-9
CDR3aa: CASKPRGGAFYNEQFF

len: 15
abundance: few
v_gene: TRBV4-1
CDR3aa: CASSQGQSEADTQYF

len: 16
abundance: few
v_gene: TRBV10-3
CDR3aa: CAISGGIYSGANVLTF

len: 18
abundance: many
v_gene: TRBV2
CDR3aa: CASSLTDRSGANIYGYTF

len: 15
abundance: few
v_gene: TRBV12-3/TRBV12-4
CDR3aa: CASSFNGGVTDTQYF

len: 15
abundance: -
v_gene: TRBV20-1
CDR3aa: CSAREGQGAWETQYF

len: 17
abundance: -
v_gene: TRBV5-1
CDR3aa: CASSGAGTSGIWDEQFF

len: 15
abundance: few
v_gene: TRBV20-1
CDR3aa: CSARPGTSPAGTQYF

len: 12
abundance: -
v_gene: TRBV29-1
CDR3aa: CSARTGYNEQFF

len: 14
abundance: few
v_gene: TRBV5-1
CDR3aa: CASSLMAVNTEAFF

len: 16
abundance: -
v_gene: TRBV27
CDR3aa: CASSPIGTEVGSGKFF

len: 14
abundance: few
v_gene: TRBV20-1
CDR3aa: CSASNGRAPYEQYF

len: 15
abundance: few
v_gene: TRBV7-9
CDR3aa: CASSLVLGNQETQYF

len: 13
abundance: few
v_gene: TRBV5-4
CDR3aa: CASSWWAYNEQFF

len: 15
abundance: -
v_gene: TRBV5-1
CDR3aa: CASSLRTGGVNEQFF

len: 16
abundance: -
v_gene: TRBV27
CDR3aa: CASRPYGGIFTDTQYF

len: 14
abundance: few
v_gene: TRBV6-5
CDR3aa: CASSSPSYVETQYF

len: 16
abundance: few
v_gene: TRBV7-9
CDR3aa: CASSLSGGAHTGELFF

len: 14
abundance: -
v_gene: TRBV7-6
CDR3aa: CASSTKPPVWVQYF

len: 13
abundance: many
v_gene: TRBV12-3/TRBV12-4
CDR3aa: CASRTSGYNEQFF

len: 17
abundance: -
v_gene: TRBV2
CDR3aa: CASSEQGRGISGNTIYF

len: 14
abundance: few
v_gene: TRBV29-1
CDR3aa: CSAPTSGRNNEQFF

len: 13
abundance: many
v_gene: TRBV27
CDR3aa: CASRDRGTYEQYF

len: 10
abundance: -
v_gene: TRBV6-1
CDR3aa: CASIRETQYF

len: 16
abundance: -
v_gene: TRBV10-3
CDR3aa: CASSTGRASSAFGYTF

len: 16
abundance: few
v_gene: TRBV12-3/TRBV12-4
CDR3aa: CASSLVARVGTGELFF

len: 17
abundance: few
v_gene: TRBV4-1
CDR3aa: CASSQGLAGGRGNEQFF

len: 16
abundance: -
v_gene: TRBV5-1
CDR3aa: CASSRSSVASTDTQYF

len: 14
abundance: few
v_gene: TRBV6-2/TRBV6-3
CDR3aa: CASSSLAGINEQFF